One sample yielded the 24 T cell receptor beta chains listed below, sequenced in a study of T cell repertoires in cytomegalovirus infection (dated by TCRdb to about 2019). Instrument used: Illumina HiSeq 1500. The raw public data were reprocessed by TCRdb itself: fastp quality trimming at Q25, MiXCR clonotype calling, in-frame beta chains only. Each record represents a unique CDR3 protein, reported with the most common genes and DNA among its rows. This sample has approximately 340,000 distinct CDR3 sequences in its table, and 25% to 30% of those were observed once. The top ten clonotypes cover 15% to 20% of the sample. The sample's treatment or condition, from its label and the paper: in vitro stimulation with specific CMV peptide epitopes to enrich CMV-specific T cells. These receptors' antigens are unknown. The sample here was cultured PBMCs, taken from culture after CMV antigen stimulation. The origin of the receptors is a human donor in good health (CMV status not recorded). Some clones in this sample may be carry-over from other donors' samples.

The J gene is TRBJ2-7, the V gene TRBV7-3, with D possibly being TRBD1 or TRBD2 (5 bases each). V lost 3 bases to trimming and J lost 7 bases, with 22 bases between them. CDR3 size: 16 residues. Germline CDR1 is SGHTA and CDR2 is FQGTGA. The CDR3 protein is CASSFGDGRRPGEQYF. The CDR3 bases are TGTGCCAGCAGCTTTGGGGACGGAAGGAGGCCGGGAGAGCAGTACTTC.

This clonotype appeared a few times. This chain joins TRBV4-2 and TRBJ1-5; TRBD1 might be the D (5 bases). Germline CDR1 LGHNA, CDR2 YNFKEQ. The germline V and J ends were trimmed by 0 bases and 0 bases, with 30 bases remaining between them. CDR3 length: 23 residues. CDR3 in amino acids: CASSQDGDPIVLGVPYSNQPQHF. Here the CDR3 DNA reads TGTGCCAGCAGCCAAGATGGGGACCCTATTGTTCTAGGGGTTCCTTATAGCAATCAGCCCCAGCATTTT.

This clonotype was counted many times. CDR3 region: CASSSEGNQPQHF. CDR3 DNA: TGTGCCAGCAGCTCTGAAGGTAATCAGCCCCAGCATTTT. V and J are TRBV7-3 and TRBJ1-5; D remains ambiguous. Germline V gives CDR1 SGHTA, CDR2 FQGTGA. The CDR3 runs 13 residues. Trimming pared 4 bases from V and 4 bases from J, leaving 8 bases between.

The J gene is TRBJ1-2, the V gene TRBV11-2, with D perhaps matching TRBD1 (6 bases). V gave up 4 bases and J gave up 5 bases, with 14 bases separating them. Germline loops: CDR1 SGHAT, CDR2 FQNNGV. The CDR3 runs 14 residues. CDR3 in amino acids: CASSSSGELYGYTF. As DNA, the CDR3 is TGTGCCAGCAGCTCGTCAGGGGAGCTGTATGGCTACACCTTC.

The CDR3 region has the DNA TGTGCCAGCAGCCCCTTCCCTAGCACAGATACGCAGTATTTT. It codes for CASSPFPSTDTQYF. The chain uses TRBV7-8 and TRBJ2-3, with D hard to call. The germline CDR1 and CDR2 sequences are SGHVS and FQNEAQ. This CDR3 is built from 14 residues. V lost 5 bases, J lost 0 bases, and 9 bases lay in between.

This clonotype was counted between two and nine times. The J gene is TRBJ2-7, the V gene TRBV19; possible D gene TRBD2, 6 bases. The CDR3 spans 15 residues. Germline CDR1 reads LNHDA; CDR2 reads SQIVND (reference sequence). V was trimmed by 5 bases and J by 7 bases, leaving 21 bases between them. This CDR3 reads CASSPARAGLGEQYF. CDR3 DNA: TGTGCCAGTAGTCCCGCTAGGGCGGGACTGGGAGAGCAGTACTTC.

This clonotype turned up a few times. This chain connects TRBV4-1 to TRBJ1-6; D gene ambiguous. Per germline, CDR1 MGHRA and CDR2 YSYEKL. V was cut by 0 bases and J by 6 bases, with 12 bases left in between. The CDR3 is 16 residues long. The CDR3 region has the DNA TGCGCCAGCAGCCAAGAAGGCCAACAGATTAATTCACCCCTCCACTTT. This translates into CASSQEGQQINSPLHF.

This clonotype occurred a few times. The V call is TRBV10-3, the J call TRBJ1-1, with 9 positions matching TRBD1. The CDR3 runs to 14 residues. The V gene's germline CDR1 is ENHRY and CDR2 SYGVKD. V was clipped by 7 bases and J by 1 base; unmatched bases: 4. This CDR3 is CAITGGQGNTEAFF. CDR3 DNA: TGTGCCATCACCGGGGGACAGGGGAACACTGAAGCTTTCTTT.

This sequence joins TRBV20-1 and TRBJ1-1; 9 bases line up with TRBD1. Germline CDR1 DFQATT, CDR2 SNEGSKA (reference sequence). CDR3 length: 15 amino acids. Unmatched junction bases numbered 7, after V lost 3 bases and J lost 2 bases. CDR3 amino acids: CSASGRGQGNTEAFF. CDR3 DNA sequence: TGCAGTGCTAGCGGAAGGGGACAGGGTAACACTGAAGCTTTCTTT.

This clonotype was observed a single time. The chain is built from TRBV5-1 and TRBJ2-7, with TRBD1 as a possible D gene (6 bases). The germline V gene has CDR1 SGHRS and CDR2 YFSETQ. The CDR3 covers 16 residues. V dropped 0 bases and J dropped 2 bases, with 15 bases sitting between them. For the CDR3, the DNA is TGCGCCAGCAGCTTGGAACAGGGTGGTCGGGCCTACGAGCAGTACTTC. The encoded protein is CASSLEQGGRAYEQYF. Supplemented by reference TRBV5-1 and TRBJ2-7, the full variable domain reads KAGVTQTPRYLIKTRGQQVTLSCSPISGHRSVSWYQQTPGQGLQFLFEYFSETQRNKGNFPGRFSGRQFSNSRSEMNVSTLELGDSALYLCASSLEQGGRAYEQYFGPGTRLTVT.

This sequence joins TRBV6-2 or TRBV6-3 and TRBJ1-5; D not certain. This CDR3 spans 14 amino acids. Germline CDR1 MNHEY, CDR2 SVGEGT. V was cut by 7 bases and J by 0 bases, with 10 bases left in between. CDR3 sequence reads: CASTDLASNQPQHF. The CDR3, as DNA: TGTGCCAGCACAGACTTGGCTAGCAATCAGCCCCAGCATTTT.

This clonotype was detected a few times. The chain has TRBV15 and TRBJ1-1; no clear D. CDR1 LNHNV and CDR2 YYDKDF come from the germline V gene (reference sequence). The CDR3 length is 14 residues. V dropped 1 base and J dropped 11 bases, with 17 bases sitting between them. CDR3 protein: CATSRVLPSLEAFF. CDR3 DNA: TGTGCCACCAGCAGAGTACTTCCCTCCTTGGAGGCTTTCTTT.

A few counts support this clonotype. This chain joins TRBV12-3 or TRBV12-4 and TRBJ1-2; D might be TRBD1 (6 bases). V lost 6 bases to trimming and J lost 2 bases, with 13 bases between them. This CDR3 is 14 amino acids long. In DNA form, the CDR3 reads TGTGCCAGCAGCATTGGGGGCGGAAACTATGGCTACACCTTC. As protein: CASSIGGGNYGYTF.

The chain couples TRBV20-1 to TRBJ1-6; D might be TRBD1 (6 bases). Germline lookup yields CDR1 DFQATT and CDR2 SNEGSKA (reference sequence). V was clipped by 4 bases and J by 7 bases, with 17 bases between them. The CDR3 spans 15 residues. CDR3 amino acids: CSATYQWGPNSPLHF. The CDR3 nucleotides are TGCAGTGCTACTTATCAATGGGGGCCGAATTCACCCCTCCACTTT.

This clonotype was observed a few times. The chain employs TRBV28 and TRBJ2-2, with 9 bases identical to TRBD1. V gave up 6 bases and J gave up 4 bases; unmatched junction bases: 9. This CDR3 spans 16 amino acids. Germline V gives CDR1 MDHEN, CDR2 SYDVKM. The CDR3 region is CASRTTGGRTTGELFF. CDR3 nucleotides: TGTGCCAGCAGAACGACAGGGGGGAGGACCACCGGGGAGCTGTTTTTT. Combining the CDR3 with reference TRBV28 and TRBJ2-2 gives the whole variable domain DVKVTQSSRYLVKRTGEKVFLECVQDMDHENMFWYRQDPGLGLRLIYFSYDVKMKEKGDIPEGYSVSREKKERFSLILESASTNQTSMYLCASRTTGGRTTGELFFGEGSRLTVL.

V gene TRBV7-8 combines with J gene TRBJ1-2; D is uncertain. The CDR3 loop spans 13 amino acids. Germline assignment: CDR1 SGHVS and CDR2 FQNEAQ. V lost 2 bases and J lost 2, with 6 bases in between. CDR3 sequence (DNA): TGTGCCAGCAGCTTACGACCGAACTATGGCTACACCTTC. As protein: CASSLRPNYGYTF. Supplemented by reference TRBV7-8 and TRBJ1-2, the full variable domain reads GAGVSQSPRYKVAKRGQDVALRCDPISGHVSLFWYQQALGQGPEFLTYFQNEAQLDKSGLPSDRFFAERPEGSVSTLKIQRTQQEDSAVYLCASSLRPNYGYTFGSGTRLTVV.

The rearrangement links TRBV18 to TRBJ2-7; D may be TRBD2 (5 bases). Germline CDR1 KGHSH, CDR2 LQKENI. The germline V and J ends were trimmed by 5 bases and 4 bases, with 15 bases remaining between them. This CDR3 spans 14 amino acids. The CDR3 DNA reads TGTGCCAGCTCATCAACTCCGGGCGGGTACGAGCAGTACTTC. Protein product: CASSSTPGGYEQYF.

This clonotype has at least ten counts. The V and J genes are TRBV7-2 and TRBJ2-7; 10 bases align to TRBD2. The CDR3 runs 14 residues. Per the germline V gene, CDR1 is SGHTA and CDR2 is FQGNSA. With 5 bases clipped from V and 0 bases from J, the junction kept 1 base outside the gene matches. This CDR3 reads CASSPSGSSYEQYF. In nucleotides, the CDR3 is TGTGCCAGCAGCCCTAGCGGGAGCTCCTACGAGCAGTACTTC.

This clonotype was counted between two and nine times. The genes are TRBV30 and TRBJ1-1; 7 nucleotides agree with TRBD1. Germline V gene sequence: CDR1 GTSNPN, CDR2 SVGIG (reference sequence). The CDR3 consists of 11 residues. V dropped 5 bases and J dropped 8; count of bases not matched to a gene: 5. The DNA for the CDR3 is TGTGCCTGGTCGCCACAGGGGGAAGCTTTCTTT. Protein sequence: CAWSPQGEAFF.

The chain uses TRBV7-9 and TRBJ1-1; TRBD1 is a possible D gene (6 bases). CDR1 is SEHNR, CDR2 FQNEAQ, per germline (reference sequence). The CDR3 runs to 14 residues. Between the trimmed V and J ends, which lost 5 bases and 10 bases, there was a span of 20 bases. The CDR3 DNA is TGTGCCAGCAGCCCACCGGCAGGGGACCGGCCAGCTTTCTTT. This codes for CASSPPAGDRPAFF.

In its sample, this clonotype was seen a few times. The genes are TRBV20-1 and TRBJ2-3; D is unresolved. CDR1 DFQATT and CDR2 SNEGSKA come from the germline V gene (reference sequence). The V end was cut by 2 bases, the J end by 6 bases, with 15 bases between. The CDR3 has 14 residues. CDR3 nucleotides: TGCAGTGCTAGAACGATCCAAACCGGGGATACGCAGTATTTT. Amino acids: CSARTIQTGDTQYF.

The rearrangement uses TRBV28 and TRBJ1-1; D is undetermined. The ends were cut back, 7 bases at V and 0 bases at J, with 15 bases in the middle. Looked up from germline, CDR1 is MDHEN and CDR2 is SYDVKM. CDR3 size: 15 residues. CDR3 bases: TGTGCCAGCATAAAGACGAGGGCCATGAACACTGAAGCTTTCTTT. This gives the protein CASIKTRAMNTEAFF.

This chain uses TRBV29-1 with TRBJ2-3, with D perhaps TRBD2 (7 bases). The ends were cut back, 6 bases at V and 7 bases at J, with 14 bases in the middle. CDR3 length: 12 amino acids. CDR1 SQVTM and CDR2 ANQGSEA come from the germline V gene. The CDR3 nucleotides are TGCAGCGTGGGGAGGGGGGACCATACGCAGTATTTT. Protein product: CSVGRGDHTQYF.

This clonotype was seen repeatedly, ten times or more. The chain employs TRBV7-2 and TRBJ2-5; a weak D match, TRBD1 (6 bases). The CDR3 is 13 residues long. Germline CDR1 reads SGHTA; CDR2 reads FQGNSA. V lost 1 base and J 5 bases, leaving 8 bases between the germline ends. CDR3 sequence (DNA): TGTGCCAGCAGCTTAGGGACAGTGGAGACCCAGTACTTC. Amino acids: CASSLGTVETQYF.